This T cell receptor beta chain was obtained from a study of T cell clonality in common variable immunodeficiency. This clone was seen ten or more times. The antigen remains unidentified. The DNA ends 3 residues before the CDR3 does, and the rest of the CDR3 is filled in from the germline J gene. Both groups were predominantly of Caucasian heritage. V was shortened by 1 base and J by 3 bases, with 14 bases between the two germline ends. The germline gives CDR1 SGHVS, CDR2 FQNEAQ. The CDR3 loop spans 16 amino acids. Overall study findings and caveats: Patient heterogeneity in the CVID cohort limited correlations between repertoire features and clinical complications. Shared TCRbeta clones were fewer between CVID subjects than controls.

TCRdb's table, derived via immunoSEQ multiplex PCR, lists solely in-frame clones and lacks some. The sample shows 25,000 to 35,000 clones, none of them appearing just once. The clonotype was recovered from a person aged 18 to 75 in good health. This chain links TRBV7-8 with TRBJ2-3; D ambiguous. The sample taken for sequencing was peripheral blood mononuclear cells. The CDR3 region is CASSLGRVVRTDTQYF. CDR3 DNA (partial): TGTGCCAGCAGCTTAGGACGGGTGGTCCGAACAGATACG.